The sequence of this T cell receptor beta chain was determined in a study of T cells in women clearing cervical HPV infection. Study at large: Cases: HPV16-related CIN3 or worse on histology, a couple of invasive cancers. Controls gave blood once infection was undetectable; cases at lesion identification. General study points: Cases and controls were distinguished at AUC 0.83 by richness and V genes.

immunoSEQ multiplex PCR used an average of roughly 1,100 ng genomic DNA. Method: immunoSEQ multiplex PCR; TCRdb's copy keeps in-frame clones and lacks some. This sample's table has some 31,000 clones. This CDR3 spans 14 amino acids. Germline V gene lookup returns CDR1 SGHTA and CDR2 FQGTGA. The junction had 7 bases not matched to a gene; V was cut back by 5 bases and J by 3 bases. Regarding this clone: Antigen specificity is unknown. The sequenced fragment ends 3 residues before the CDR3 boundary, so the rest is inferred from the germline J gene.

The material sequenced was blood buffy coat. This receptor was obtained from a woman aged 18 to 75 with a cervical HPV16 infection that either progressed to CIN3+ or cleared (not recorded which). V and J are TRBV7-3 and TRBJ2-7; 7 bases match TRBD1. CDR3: CASSPQAGGYEQYF. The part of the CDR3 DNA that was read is TGTGCCAGCAGCCCTCAAGCAGGGGGCTACGAG.